The rows below give T cell receptor beta chains drawn from one sample of a study of identical twins. Via MiXCR, TCRdb re-called the 5' RACE reads, giving one row per CDR3 protein. The sample contains about 720,000 distinct CDR3 sequences, 15% to 20% of which appear only once. This sample was shared with a second study, whose subject was T cells expressing NK-cell markers.

Sequencing input: PBMCs. These receptors were collected from a woman between 18 and 30 years old in good health. CDR3s include the opening cysteine and the closing phenylalanine or tryptophan. D genes are given only for firm matches. Size tells how often a clone was seen (once, few, many) or the class of an expanded clone, and some rows leave it out.

TRBV11-2	NA	TRBJ2-1	few	CASSPTRNLYNEQFF	TGTGCCAGCAGCCCAACACGAAACCTCTACAATGAGCAGTTCTTC
TRBV5-1	NA	TRBJ2-1	NA	CASSSEGLNEQFF	TGCGCCAGCAGTTCGGAGGGATTGAATGAGCAGTTCTTC
TRBV7-7	NA	TRBJ2-1	few	CASSPLGESEQFF	TGTGCCAGCAGCCCCCTCGGGGAGAGTGAGCAGTTCTTC
TRBV27	TRBD2	TRBJ2-7	many	CASSSGTSGVSYEQYF	TGTGCCAGCAGTTCCGGGACTAGCGGGGTCTCCTACGAGCAGTACTTC
TRBV12-3/TRBV12-4	TRBD1	TRBJ2-7	few	CASRDRGVQYF	TGTGCCAGCAGGGACAGGGGAGTGCAGTACTTC
TRBV12-3/TRBV12-4	TRBD2	TRBJ2-3	NA	CASTTTSGGTDTQYF	TGTGCCAGCACTACGACTAGCGGGGGCACAGATACGCAGTATTTT
TRBV28	NA	TRBJ2-2	few	CASSSEGSGELFF	TGTGCCAGCAGTTCAGAGGGCTCCGGGGAGCTGTTTTTT
TRBV20-1	TRBD2	TRBJ2-1	few	CSAASPSGSHEQFF	TGCAGTGCGGCGTCCCCTAGCGGGAGTCACGAGCAGTTCTTC
TRBV7-3	NA	TRBJ2-2	NA	CASSSNRVQTGELFF	TGTGCCAGCAGCTCCAACAGGGTTCAAACCGGGGAGCTGTTTTTT
TRBV28	TRBD1	TRBJ2-3	NA	CASSLRTGRPDTQYF	TGTGCCAGCAGTCTGAGGACAGGGAGGCCAGATACGCAGTATTTT
TRBV21-1	NA	TRBJ2-7	few	CANPVAGSIREQYF	TGTGCCAACCCCGTAGCGGGGTCCATTCGGGAGCAGTACTTC
TRBV11-2	TRBD2	TRBJ2-3	few	CASSLGTSGGPSDTQYF	TGTGCCAGCAGCTTAGGGACTAGCGGGGGACCCTCAGATACGCAGTATTTT
TRBV12-3/TRBV12-4	TRBD1	TRBJ2-7	many	CASSYRGTYEQYF	TGTGCCAGCAGTTACAGGGGGACCTACGAGCAGTACTTC
TRBV3-1	NA	TRBJ1-2	once	CASCQDLGQGNGYTF	TGTGCCAGCTGCCAAGATTTGGGGCAGGGCAATGGCTACACCTTC
TRBV5-1	NA	TRBJ2-1	few	CASSPGTTIAIPPFF	TGCGCCAGCAGCCCCGGGACCACCATAGCTATTCCTCCATTCTTC
TRBV3-1	TRBD1	TRBJ1-5	few	CASRPGQGADQPQHF	TGTGCCAGCAGACCTGGACAGGGAGCGGATCAGCCCCAGCATTTT
TRBV10-3	TRBD2	TRBJ2-3	few	CAIREGLAGVGGDTQYF	TGTGCCATCAGAGAGGGTCTAGCGGGAGTAGGGGGAGATACGCAGTATTTT
TRBV5-4	NA	TRBJ2-7	NA	CASSSPVEGHYEQYF	TGTGCCAGCAGCTCCCCTGTAGAGGGGCACTACGAGCAGTACTTC
TRBV5-1	TRBD1	TRBJ1-2	NA	CASSSQGQANYGYTF	TGCGCCAGCAGCTCCCAGGGACAGGCTAACTATGGCTACACCTTC
TRBV12-3/TRBV12-4	TRBD2	TRBJ2-3	NA	CASRGTSGSVSDTQYF	TGTGCCAGCAGGGGAACTAGCGGGAGTGTTTCCGATACGCAGTATTTT
TRBV29-1	NA	TRBJ1-1	few	CSVDRVGAEAFF	TGCAGCGTTGATAGGGTGGGCGCTGAAGCTTTCTTT
TRBV6-2/TRBV6-3	TRBD2	TRBJ2-7	many	CASSLGLAKSEQYF	TGTGCCAGCAGTCTCGGACTAGCGAAGAGCGAGCAGTACTTC
TRBV9	NA	TRBJ2-1	NA	CASSVIAGEQFF	TGTGCCAGCAGCGTAATAGCAGGTGAGCAGTTCTTC
TRBV9	NA	TRBJ2-1	NA	CASSVVTSPLEKFF	TGTGCCAGCAGCGTAGTGACAAGCCCTTTGGAAAAGTTCTTC
TRBV6-2/TRBV6-3	NA	TRBJ1-5	NA	CASSYTGARGSNQPQHF	TGTGCCAGCAGTTACACCGGTGCACGGGGTAGCAATCAGCCCCAGCATTTT
TRBV9	NA	TRBJ2-3	NA	CASSVVISDTQYF	TGTGCCAGCAGCGTAGTGATATCAGATACGCAGTATTTT
TRBV20-1	TRBD1	TRBJ2-7	once	CSARPGTGGGEQYF	TGCAGTGCTAGACCCGGGACAGGGGGAGGCGAGCAGTACTTC
TRBV20-1	NA	TRBJ1-2	NA	CSAPLEVGLGYTF	TGCAGTGCTCCCCTAGAGGTCGGTTTGGGCTACACCTTC
TRBV12-3/TRBV12-4	NA	TRBJ1-4	few	CASSLGRAREKLFF	TGTGCCAGCAGTTTAGGCAGGGCCCGTGAAAAACTGTTTTTT
TRBV5-1	TRBD1	TRBJ2-3	NA	CASSLYGTGAYDSTDTQYF	TGCGCCAGCAGCTTGTATGGGACAGGGGCCTATGACAGCACAGATACGCAGTATTTT
TRBV7-2	NA	TRBJ2-5	NA	CASRLPTEGRGRETQYF	TGTGCCAGCAGACTTCCAACGGAGGGGCGAGGTCGAGAGACCCAGTACTTC
TRBV11-2	TRBD2	TRBJ2-2	NA	CASSSTGTSGRKNTGELFF	TGTGCCAGCAGCTCAACCGGGACTAGCGGGAGAAAAAACACCGGGGAGCTGTTTTTT
TRBV27	TRBD1	TRBJ2-1	NA	CASSPSGQSYEQFF	TGTGCCAGCAGCCCCTCGGGACAGTCTTATGAGCAGTTCTTC
TRBV2	TRBD1	TRBJ1-2	NA	CVKEGQNYGYTF	TGTGTCAAAGAGGGACAGAACTATGGCTACACCTTC
TRBV5-5	NA	TRBJ1-1	NA	CASTLGGTTEAFF	TGTGCCAGCACCCTTGGGGGTACCACTGAAGCTTTCTTT
TRBV20-1	TRBD2	TRBJ2-1	NA	CSARAAGKLNEQFF	TGCAGTGCTAGGGCAGCGGGGAAGTTGAATGAGCAGTTCTTC
TRBV2	NA	TRBJ2-7	NA	CASRSQGYEQYF	TGTGCCAGCAGGTCACAGGGCTACGAGCAGTACTTC
TRBV6-1	NA	TRBJ2-1	few	CASRMTQPNEQFF	TGTGCCAGCAGAATGACCCAACCCAATGAGCAGTTCTTC
TRBV6-5	NA	TRBJ1-2	few	CASSYAPQGRAGYTF	TGTGCCAGCAGTTACGCCCCTCAGGGACGCGCTGGCTACACCTTC
TRBV20-1	NA	TRBJ2-1	few	CSARAAIRAYNEQFF	TGCAGTGCTAGAGCGGCGATTAGGGCCTACAATGAGCAGTTCTTC
TRBV20-1	TRBD2	TRBJ2-3	NA	CSARYGGAGTDTQYF	TGCAGTGCTAGGTACGGGGGGGCCGGCACAGATACGCAGTATTTT
TRBV6-5	NA	TRBJ2-3	many	CASSFGLTDTQYF	TGTGCCAGCAGTTTCGGGCTCACAGATACGCAGTATTTT
TRBV3-1	NA	TRBJ2-5	NA	CASSQDTYGGTQYF	TGTGCCAGCAGCCAAGATACCTACGGAGGGACCCAGTACTTC
TRBV29-1	NA	TRBJ2-5	few	CSVELRGSGNQETQYF	TGCAGCGTTGAACTAAGGGGTTCCGGGAACCAAGAGACCCAGTACTTC
TRBV29-1	NA	TRBJ2-4	few	CSVVFAKNIQYF	TGCAGCGTTGTTTTCGCCAAAAACATTCAGTACTTC
TRBV12-3/TRBV12-4	NA	TRBJ1-1	NA	CASTVKNTEAFF	TGTGCCAGCACCGTTAAGAACACTGAAGCTTTCTTT
TRBV20-1	TRBD2	TRBJ2-3	few	CSATTSGSATDTQYF	TGCAGTGCTACTACAAGCGGGAGTGCCACAGATACGCAGTATTTT
TRBV10-3	TRBD1	TRBJ1-2	NA	CAINTDRGGDGYTF	TGTGCCATCAACACCGACAGGGGAGGGGATGGCTACACCTTC
TRBV20-1	TRBD2	TRBJ2-1	NA	CSARPGETSGGFYNEQFF	TGCAGTGCTAGACCTGGAGAGACTAGCGGGGGTTTCTACAATGAGCAGTTCTTC
TRBV29-1	NA	TRBJ1-2	NA	CSVEAPFPYGYTF	TGCAGCGTTGAAGCTCCCTTTCCCTATGGCTACACCTTC
TRBV20-1	NA	TRBJ1-2	NA	CSAGAGYDGYTF	TGCAGTGCTGGGGCGGGGTATGATGGCTACACCTTC
TRBV2	TRBD1	TRBJ2-5	NA	CASKGQGASETQYF	TGTGCCAGCAAGGGACAGGGGGCTTCGGAGACCCAGTACTTC
TRBV5-4	TRBD1	TRBJ1-1	NA	CASSLQGQGVRAFF	TGTGCCAGCAGCTTGCAGGGACAGGGGGTTAGAGCTTTCTTT